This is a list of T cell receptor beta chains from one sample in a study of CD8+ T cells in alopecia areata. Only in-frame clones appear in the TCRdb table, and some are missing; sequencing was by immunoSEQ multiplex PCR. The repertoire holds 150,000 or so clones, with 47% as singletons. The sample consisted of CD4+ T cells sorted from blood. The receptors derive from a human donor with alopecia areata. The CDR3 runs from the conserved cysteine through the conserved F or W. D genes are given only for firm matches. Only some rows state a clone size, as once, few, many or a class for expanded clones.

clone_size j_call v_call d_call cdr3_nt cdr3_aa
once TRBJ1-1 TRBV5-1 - TGCGCCAGCAGCTTGGCCGGGGAGAGGACTGAAGCTTTCTTT CASSLAGERTEAFF
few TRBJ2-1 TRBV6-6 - TGTGCCAGCAGTTACACCGGGGGACGGGGGCAGTTCTTC CASSYTGGRGQFF
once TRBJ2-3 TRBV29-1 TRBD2 TGCAGCGTTGAGCCCGGGACTAGCCGGGATACGCAGTATTTT CSVEPGTSRDTQYF
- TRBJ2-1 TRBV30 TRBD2 TGTGCCTGGAAAACTAGCGGCTACAATGAGCAGTTCTTC CAWKTSGYNEQFF
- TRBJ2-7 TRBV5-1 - TGCGCCAGCAGCTTGGTCTCGGGGGATCGTTACGAGCAGTACTTC CASSLVSGDRYEQYF
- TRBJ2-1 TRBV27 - TGTGCCAGCAGTCGGCGGAGTTACAATGAGCAGTTCTTC CASSRRSYNEQFF
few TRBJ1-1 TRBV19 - TGTGCCAGTAGTATAGATCCGGGAAAGGGGACTGAAGCTTTCTTT CASSIDPGKGTEAFF
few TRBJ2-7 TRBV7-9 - TGTGCCAGCAGCCTTACAGGGCAGGGCGAGCAGTACTTC CASSLTGQGEQYF
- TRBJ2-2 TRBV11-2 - TGTGCCAGCAGCCCGGACCACACCGGGGAGCTGTTTTTT CASSPDHTGELFF
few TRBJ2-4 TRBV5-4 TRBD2 TGTGCCAGCAGCCCAAAGCGGGATCTAGCCAAAAACATTCAGTACTTC CASSPKRDLAKNIQYF
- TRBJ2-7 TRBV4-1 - TGCGCCAGCAGCCAAGAAGCGAGACAGTACTTC CASSQEARQYF
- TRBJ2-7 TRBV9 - TGTGCCAGCAGTTCGGGGAGCTCCTACGAGCAGTACTTC CASSSGSSYEQYF
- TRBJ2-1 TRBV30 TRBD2 TGTGCCTGGAGTATTCGGACTAGCGGGGCGTACAATGAGCAGTTCTTC CAWSIRTSGAYNEQFF
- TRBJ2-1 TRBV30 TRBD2 TGTGCCTGGAGTACTAGCGGGATATCCTACAATGAGCAGTTCTTC CAWSTSGISYNEQFF
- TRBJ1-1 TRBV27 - TGTGCCAGCAGTTTATGGGCAGTACAGGGAGGCACTGAAGCTTTCTTT CASSLWAVQGGTEAFF
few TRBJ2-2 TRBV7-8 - TGTGCCAGCAGTTCCGGGGTAGGGCGCACCGGGGAGCTGTTTTTT CASSSGVGRTGELFF
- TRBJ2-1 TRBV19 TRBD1 TGTGCCAGTAGTAGGTCAGGGGGCTATGAGCAGTTCTTC CASSRSGGYEQFF
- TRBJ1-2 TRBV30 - TGTGCCTGGAGTGTAATTACAGGTAGCTATGGCTACACCTTC CAWSVITGSYGYTF
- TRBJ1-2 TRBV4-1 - TGCGCCAGCAGCCAGGTGGGGGTGGAAGGCTACACCTTC CASSQVGVEGYTF
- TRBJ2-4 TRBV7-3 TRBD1 TGTGCCAGCAGCTTAGACAGGGTGGAAAACATTCAGTACTTC CASSLDRVENIQYF
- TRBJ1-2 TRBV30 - TGTGCCTACAGGGCTGGGACCTATGGCTACACCTTC CAYRAGTYGYTF
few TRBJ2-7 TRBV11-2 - TGTGCCAGCAGCTGGTCCGAGGACGAGCAGTACTTC CASSWSEDEQYF
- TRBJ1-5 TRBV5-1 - TGCGCCAGCAGCTTAGAGGGTTTTGCCCTCGGTCAGCCCCAGCATTTT CASSLEGFALGQPQHF